The 29 T cell receptor beta chains presented below share a single source sample, sequenced in a study of T cell responses to AZD1222 COVID-19 vaccine. Measured with immunoSEQ multiplex PCR; TCRdb has only the in-frame clones, and not every one. The table shows about 94,000 clones, with 88% occurring only once. This specimen consisted of peripheral blood, obtained 28 days after the second AZD1222 dose. The receptors stem from an adult who received the AZD1222 COVID-19 vaccine.

This chain links TRBV5-1 with TRBJ2-5; TRBD2 matches at 11 bases. The CDR3 consists of 16 residues. V shed 2 bases, J shed 4 bases, and the junction held 7 bases outside the gene matches. CDR1 and CDR2 (germline): SGHRS, YFSETQ. CDR3 coding DNA: TGCGCCAGCAGCTTTGTAGCGGGAGGGCCGGGAGAGACCCAGTACTTC. As protein: CASSFVAGGPGETQYF.

The rearrangement uses TRBV4-1 and TRBJ2-7; TRBD2 agrees at 7 bases. V trimming: 6 bases; J trimming: 4 bases; junction bases outside the gene matches: 12. From germline, CDR1 is MGHRA and CDR2 YSYEKL. This CDR3 is 15 amino acids long. In DNA form, the CDR3 reads TGCGCCAGCAGTCTGGGGGGGTCGGGGAGGTACGAGCAGTACTTC. Its translation: CASSLGGSGRYEQYF.

The chain joins TRBV7-8 to TRBJ1-5; D might be TRBD1 (5 bases). Germline V gene lookup returns CDR1 SGHVS and CDR2 FQNEAQ. With 5 bases removed from V and 10 bases from J, the gap between germline ends came to 15 bases. CDR3 length equals 13 residues. DNA of the CDR3: TGTGCCAGCAGCGTGGGACGGGTGGGACCCCAGCATTTT. Its protein is CASSVGRVGPQHF.

The V gene is TRBV6-1, the J gene TRBJ2-7; 14 positions match TRBD2. The trim removed 1 base at V and 4 bases at J, leaving 12 bases unmatched. The germline V gene encodes CDR1 MNHNS and CDR2 SASEGT. CDR3 length: 19 residues. The CDR3: CASSEGGGTSGRGVYEQYF. The CDR3 DNA reads TGTGCCAGCAGTGAAGGCGGTGGGACTAGCGGGAGAGGGGTATACGAGCAGTACTTC.

The chain carries TRBV7-3 and TRBJ2-1; 8 bases fit TRBD2. The CDR3 runs 15 residues. Per the germline V gene, CDR1 is SGHTA and CDR2 is FQGTGA. V was pared by 8 bases and J by 5 bases, with 11 bases of the junction left unmatched. CDR3 loop: CASGTPGLEDNEQFF. In DNA, the CDR3 is TGTGCCAGCGGGACGCCGGGACTAGAGGACAATGAGCAGTTCTTC.

This sequence joins TRBV7-2 and TRBJ1-4, with 8 bases identical to TRBD1. With V trimmed by 2 bases and J by 7 bases, 9 bases remained unmatched. In germline, CDR1 is SGHTA, CDR2 FQGNSA. The CDR3 sequence is 16 residues long. In DNA, the CDR3 is TGTGCCAGCAGCTTAACGCCGGGACAGGCCTTTGAAAAACTGTTTTTT. Translation: CASSLTPGQAFEKLFF.

The V and J genes are TRBV7-9 and TRBJ2-2; D is unclear. The length of the CDR3 is 14 residues. Trimming shortened V by 1 base and J by 3 bases, and 6 bases separated the two germline ends. The V gene's germline CDR1 is SEHNR and CDR2 FQNEAQ (reference sequence). Here the CDR3 reads CASSLDPDTGELFF. The CDR3 coding sequence is TGTGCCAGCAGCTTAGATCCAGACACCGGGGAGCTGTTTTTT.

This clone came up once. The chain is built from TRBV2 and TRBJ1-5; D is possibly TRBD1 (5 bases). This CDR3 has 15 residues. V gave up 5 bases and J gave up 1 base, with 12 bases separating them. Germline lookup yields CDR1 SNHLY and CDR2 FYNNEI. The CDR3 is CASSKPGGSNQPQHF. The CDR3 DNA reads as TGTGCCAGCAGTAAGCCGGGGGGGAGCAATCAGCCCCAGCATTTT.

The rearrangement links TRBV15 to TRBJ2-7; D is uncertain. CDR1 is LNHNV, CDR2 YYDKDF, per germline (reference sequence). V was pared by 1 base and J by 3 bases, with 10 bases between. The CDR3 is 14 residues long. CDR3: CATSRGGSDYEQYF. The DNA of the CDR3 is TGTGCCACCAGCAGAGGGGGATCCGACTACGAGCAGTACTTC.

The V gene is TRBV28, the J gene TRBJ2-7; 10 bases align to TRBD1. CDR3 length: 12 amino acids. Unmatched junction bases numbered 8, after V lost 5 bases and J lost 13 bases. In germline, CDR1 is MDHEN, CDR2 SYDVKM. CDR3 sequence: CASSRRDRGIYF. CDR3 bases: TGTGCCAGCAGTCGCCGGGACAGGGGTATTTACTTC.

This sequence joins TRBV3-1 (or the pseudogene TRBV3-2) and TRBJ1-6; D is unresolved. The CDR3 is 15 amino acids. Germline V gene lookup returns CDR1 LGHDT and CDR2 YNNKEL (reference sequence). Between the trimmed V and J ends, which lost 1 base and 10 bases, there was a span of 14 bases. In DNA form, the CDR3 reads TGTGCCAGCAGCCAAGGGGTACTAGGCCAATCACCCCTCCACTTT. Its protein is CASSQGVLGQSPLHF.

In its sample, this clone was seen a few times. The V and J genes are TRBV9 and TRBJ2-7; 9 bases line up with TRBD1. The CDR3 is 15 amino acids. V shed 4 bases and J 5 bases; nucleotides not matched to a gene: 10. The V gene's germline CDR1 is SGDLS and CDR2 YYNGEE. The CDR3 region is CASSPSRTGEHEQYF. The CDR3 bases are TGTGCCAGCAGCCCCAGTAGGACAGGGGAGCACGAGCAGTACTTC. The variable domain in full, completed from reference TRBV9 and TRBJ2-7, reads DSGVTQTPKHLITATGQRVTLRCSPRSGDLSVYWYQQSLDQGLQFLIQYYNGEERAKGNILERFSAQQFPDLHSELNLSSLELGDSALYFCASSPSRTGEHEQYFGPGTRLTVT.

V usage is TRBV6-5 and J usage is TRBJ2-4; D is undetermined. V was pared by 8 bases and J by 5 bases, with 13 bases between. Germline loops: CDR1 MNHEY, CDR2 SVGAGI. The length of the CDR3 is 13 residues. The CDR3 region is CASRLQAENIQYF. Here the CDR3 DNA reads TGTGCCAGCCGTCTTCAGGCCGAAAACATTCAGTACTTC.

The CDR3 spells CASSFRGRMNNEQFF. Here the CDR3 DNA reads TGTGCCAGCAGTTTTCGCGGGAGGATGAACAATGAGCAGTTCTTC. This chain joins TRBV28 and TRBJ2-1, with 8 bases matching TRBD2. Germline trimming cut 3 bases from V and 5 bases from J; bases unmatched to any gene: 6. Germline V CDR1 and CDR2: MDHEN, SYDVKM. This CDR3 comprises 15 residues.

The chain is built from TRBV29-1 and TRBJ2-7; D may be TRBD1 or TRBD2 (5 bases each). The CDR3 totals 15 residues. Germline-derived CDR1 and CDR2 are SQVTM and ANQGSEA. V was cut by 3 bases and J by 2 bases, with 17 bases left in between. CDR3 bases: TGCAGCGTTGAGGAGATGGGGGAAAAGACCTACGAGCAGTACTTC. This translates into CSVEEMGEKTYEQYF.

This chain connects TRBV4-1 to TRBJ1-5; D is unclear. The CDR3 runs 17 residues. Trimming cost V 0 bases and J 0 bases, with 12 bases left between them. Germline assignment: CDR1 MGHRA and CDR2 YSYEKL. CDR3 coding DNA: TGCGCCAGCAGCCAAGAGGGAGCCGCCTATAGCAATCAGCCCCAGCATTTT. This gives the protein CASSQEGAAYSNQPQHF.

This clone turned up a few times. The gene calls are TRBV2 and TRBJ2-2; no definite D call. Germline CDR1 and CDR2: SNHLY and FYNNEI. Trimming took off 4 bases at V and 3 bases at J, with 6 bases between the two ends. The CDR3 spans 13 residues. This chain's CDR3 is CASSAGHTGELFF. The CDR3 DNA reads as TGTGCCAGCAGTGCTGGTCACACCGGGGAGCTGTTTTTT.

The gene calls are TRBV10-3 and TRBJ1-1; 7 nucleotides align to TRBD1. J was trimmed by 5 bases and V by 5 bases; bases with no gene match: 2. Germline V gives CDR1 ENHRY, CDR2 SYGVKD. This CDR3 region has 12 residues. CDR3 loop: CAISQGGTEAFF. DNA for the CDR3: TGTGCCATCAGTCAGGGGGGGACTGAAGCTTTCTTT.

This chain connects TRBV4-1 to TRBJ1-5; D gene unclear. Germline-derived CDR1 and CDR2 are MGHRA and YSYEKL. The CDR3 runs to 15 residues. V gave up 5 bases and J gave up 9 bases, with 20 bases separating them. CDR3 region: CASSSEPGRGRPQHF. The CDR3 nucleotides are TGCGCCAGCAGCTCCGAGCCGGGCCGAGGGCGGCCCCAGCATTTT.

J is TRBJ2-1 and V is TRBV6-4; 11 bases are a match to TRBD2. This CDR3 region has 15 residues. The V gene's germline CDR1 is MRHNA and CDR2 SNTAGT. V lost 3 bases and J lost 5; bases outside the gene matches: 3. The CDR3 is CASSELAGADNEQFF. CDR3 coding DNA: TGTGCCAGCAGTGAACTAGCGGGGGCGGACAATGAGCAGTTCTTC.

The chain has TRBV11-2 and TRBJ1-5; D not resolved. V was shortened by 5 bases and J by 0 bases, with 11 bases between the two germline ends. CDR3 length: 15 residues. Per the germline V gene, CDR1 is SGHAT and CDR2 is FQNNGV. The CDR3 DNA reads as TGTGCCAGCAGCCTCGGGAGAAATAGCAATCAGCCCCAGCATTTT. It translates to CASSLGRNSNQPQHF.

The chain combines TRBV6-2 or TRBV6-3 with TRBJ1-2; TRBD1 aligns across 7 bases. CDR3 size: 15 residues. Germline V gives CDR1 MNHEY, CDR2 SVGEGT. Germline trimming cut 1 base from V and 8 bases from J; bases unmatched to any gene: 10. The CDR3 region is CASSYWQGVRKGYTF. CDR3 in DNA: TGTGCCAGCAGTTACTGGCAGGGGGTTCGGAAGGGCTACACCTTC.

The chain carries TRBV10-3 and TRBJ1-2; D gene uncertain. Trimming cost V 0 bases and J 1 base, with 12 bases left between them. The CDR3 totals 16 residues. CDR1 is ENHRY, CDR2 SYGVKD, per germline. The DNA for the CDR3 is TGTGCCATCAGTGAGTCGTTCTCAGAGAGTAACTATGGCTACACCTTC. It yields the protein CAISESFSESNYGYTF.

The sample holds a few counts of this clone. The chain links TRBV5-1 to TRBJ2-1, with D possibly called TRBD1 or TRBD2 (6 bases each). Trimming cost V 0 bases and J 8 bases, with 18 bases left between them. CDR3 length: 16 residues. The germline V gene encodes CDR1 SGHRS and CDR2 YFSETQ. The CDR3 loop is CASSLGVRGARDEQFF. The CDR3 region has the DNA TGCGCCAGCAGCTTGGGAGTAAGGGGGGCTAGAGATGAGCAGTTCTTC. Based on the CDR3 plus reference TRBV5-1 and TRBJ2-1, the full variable domain is KAGVTQTPRYLIKTRGQQVTLSCSPISGHRSVSWYQQTPGQGLQFLFEYFSETQRNKGNFPGRFSGRQFSNSRSEMNVSTLELGDSALYLCASSLGVRGARDEQFFGPGTRLTVL.

V usage is TRBV7-9 and J usage is TRBJ1-4; D perhaps matches TRBD1 (6 bases). Germline assignment: CDR1 SEHNR and CDR2 FQNEAQ (reference sequence). This CDR3 is 15 amino acids long. The V gene lost 1 base and the J gene lost 8 bases, with 14 bases spanning the gap. The CDR3 spells CASSLGPGGREKLFF. CDR3 DNA: TGTGCCAGCAGCTTAGGGCCCGGGGGCCGGGAAAAACTGTTTTTT.

V gene TRBV6-5 combines with J gene TRBJ1-2; 8 bases are shared with TRBD1. Germline assignment: CDR1 MNHEY and CDR2 SVGAGI. The CDR3 is 14 amino acids. Trimming cost V 5 bases and J 4 bases; bases outside gene matches: 6. CDR3 nucleotide sequence: TGTGCCAGCAGTCCATCCGGGACAGGCTATGGCTACACCTTC. The encoded protein is CASSPSGTGYGYTF.

The chain uses TRBV4-1 and TRBJ1-6; D is unclear. The CDR3 is 16 residues long. V lost 0 bases and J lost 9, with 15 bases in between. Germline V gives CDR1 MGHRA, CDR2 YSYEKL. In nucleotides, the CDR3 is TGCGCCAGCAGCCAAGAGGGCGCGTACCGGGTTTCACCCCTCCACTTT. Translating gives CASSQEGAYRVSPLHF.

V and J are TRBV19 and TRBJ1-1, with D unresolved. This CDR3 is built from 16 residues. The V and J ends lost 1 base and 3 bases respectively, with 15 bases between them. Germline V gene sequence: CDR1 LNHDA, CDR2 SQIVND (reference sequence). In nucleotides, the CDR3 is TGTGCCAGTAGTATAGTTCGTAGGACGGTCGACACTGAAGCTTTCTTT. Protein: CASSIVRRTVDTEAFF.

This rearrangement joins TRBV24-1 to TRBJ2-1; weak D call: TRBD1 (5 bases). Germline V CDR1 and CDR2: KGHDR, SFDVKD. V was clipped by 4 bases and J by 1 base, with 7 bases between them. The CDR3 spans 14 residues. This CDR3 reads CATSERTSYNEQFF. The CDR3 DNA follows: TGTGCCACCAGTGAGCGGACATCCTACAATGAGCAGTTCTTC.